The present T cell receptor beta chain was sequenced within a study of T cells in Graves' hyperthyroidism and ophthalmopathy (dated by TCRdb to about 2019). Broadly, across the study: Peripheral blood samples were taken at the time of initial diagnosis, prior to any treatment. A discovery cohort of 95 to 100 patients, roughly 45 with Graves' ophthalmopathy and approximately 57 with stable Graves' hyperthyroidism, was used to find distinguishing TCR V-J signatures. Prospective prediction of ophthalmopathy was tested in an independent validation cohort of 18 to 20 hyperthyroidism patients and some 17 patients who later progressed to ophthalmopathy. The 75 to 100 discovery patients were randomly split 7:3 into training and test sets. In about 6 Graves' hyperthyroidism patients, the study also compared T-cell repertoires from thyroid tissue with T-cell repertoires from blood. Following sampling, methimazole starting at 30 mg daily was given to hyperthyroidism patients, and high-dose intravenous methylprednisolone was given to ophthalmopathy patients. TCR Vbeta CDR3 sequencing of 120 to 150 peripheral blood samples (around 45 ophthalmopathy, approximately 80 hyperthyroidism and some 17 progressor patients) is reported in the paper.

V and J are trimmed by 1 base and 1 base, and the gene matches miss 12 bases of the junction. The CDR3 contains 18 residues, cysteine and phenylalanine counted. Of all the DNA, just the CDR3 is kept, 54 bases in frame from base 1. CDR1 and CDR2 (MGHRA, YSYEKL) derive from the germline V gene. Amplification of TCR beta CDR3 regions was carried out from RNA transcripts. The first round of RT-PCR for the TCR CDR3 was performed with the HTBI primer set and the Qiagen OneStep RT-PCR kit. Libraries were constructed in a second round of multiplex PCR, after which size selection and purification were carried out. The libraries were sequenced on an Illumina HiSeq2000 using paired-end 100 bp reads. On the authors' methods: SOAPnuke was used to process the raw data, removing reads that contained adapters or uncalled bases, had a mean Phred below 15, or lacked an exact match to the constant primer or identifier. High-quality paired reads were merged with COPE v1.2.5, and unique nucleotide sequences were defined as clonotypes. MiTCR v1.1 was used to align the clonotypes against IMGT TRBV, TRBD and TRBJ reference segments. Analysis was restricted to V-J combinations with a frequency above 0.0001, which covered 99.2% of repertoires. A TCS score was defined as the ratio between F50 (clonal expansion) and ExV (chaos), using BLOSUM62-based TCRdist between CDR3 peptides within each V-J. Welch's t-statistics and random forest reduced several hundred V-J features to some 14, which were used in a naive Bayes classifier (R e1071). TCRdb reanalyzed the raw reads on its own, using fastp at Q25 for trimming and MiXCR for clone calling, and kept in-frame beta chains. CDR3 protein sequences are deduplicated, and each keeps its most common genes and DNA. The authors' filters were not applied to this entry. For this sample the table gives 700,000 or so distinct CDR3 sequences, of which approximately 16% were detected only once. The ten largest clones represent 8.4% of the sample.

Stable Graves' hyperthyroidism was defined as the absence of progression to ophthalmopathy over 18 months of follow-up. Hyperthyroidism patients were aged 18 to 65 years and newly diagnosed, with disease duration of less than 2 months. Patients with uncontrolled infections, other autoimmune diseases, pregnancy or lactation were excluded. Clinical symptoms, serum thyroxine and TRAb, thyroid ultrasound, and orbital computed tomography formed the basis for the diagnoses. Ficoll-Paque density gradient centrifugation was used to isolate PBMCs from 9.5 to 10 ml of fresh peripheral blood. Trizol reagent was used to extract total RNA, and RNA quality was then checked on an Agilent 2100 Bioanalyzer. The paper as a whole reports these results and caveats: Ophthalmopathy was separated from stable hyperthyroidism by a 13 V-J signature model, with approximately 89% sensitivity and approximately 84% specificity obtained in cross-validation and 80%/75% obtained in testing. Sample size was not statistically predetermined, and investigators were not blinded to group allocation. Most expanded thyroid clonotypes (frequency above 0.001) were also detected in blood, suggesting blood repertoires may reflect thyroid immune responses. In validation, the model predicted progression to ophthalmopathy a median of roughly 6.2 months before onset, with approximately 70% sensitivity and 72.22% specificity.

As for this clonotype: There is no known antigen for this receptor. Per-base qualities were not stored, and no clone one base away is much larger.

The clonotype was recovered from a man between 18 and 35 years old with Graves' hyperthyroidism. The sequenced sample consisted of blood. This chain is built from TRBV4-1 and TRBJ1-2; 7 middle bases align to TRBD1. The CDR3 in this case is CASSQANLLDRLNYGYTF. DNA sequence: TGCGCCAGCAGCCAAGCAAACCTTTTGGACAGGCTTAACTATGGCTACACCTTC.